What follows is one T cell receptor beta chain and its context. The antigen remains undetermined. This entry comes from a study of Ad26.COV2.S vaccination and SARS-CoV-2 variants. Study conclusions and caveats: Substantial response breadth was reportedly seen for spike-specific CD8+ and CD4+ T cells after vaccination. Placebo recipients and vaccine recipients were similar in non-spike TCR breadth.

Treatment in this sample: around 19 received Ad26.COV2.S at low or high dose, single or two shots; about 5 received placebo; per-sample allocation not given. Day 63 after the first vaccine or placebo injection was the time point for sampling. Assay: immunoSEQ multiplex PCR; the TCRdb copy retains only in-frame clones and omits some. The sample lists around 450,000 clones, 80% to 90% occurring once. V gave up 7 bases and J gave up 6 bases; unmatched junction bases: 10. This CDR3 spans 14 amino acids. Looked up from germline, CDR1 is MDHEN and CDR2 is SYDVKM. The sequencing here drew on peripheral blood, taken in a trial of Ad26.COV2.S vaccine versus placebo. The TCR comes from a person between 18 and 60 years old who received the Ad26.COV2.S COVID-19 vaccine or a placebo. The chain couples TRBV28 to TRBJ2-7; 9 nucleotides agree with TRBD2. CDR3 region: CASTRSGSQGEQYF. As DNA, the CDR3 is TGTGCCAGCACACGTAGCGGGAGTCAGGGCGAGCAGTACTTC.